Below are 17 T cell receptor beta chains sequenced from a single sample in a study of blood T cell repertoires in COVID-19. TCRdb's copy holds only in-frame clones and misses some; the assay was immunoSEQ multiplex PCR. The sample carries under 250,000 clones, roughly 82% recorded once. Sequenced input: peripheral blood. Receptors originate from a man aged 45-60 years with active or convalescent COVID-19.

CDR3: CTSSQDRGVTDTQYF. CDR3 nucleotides: TGCACCAGCAGCCAAGACAGGGGGGTCACAGATACGCAGTATTTT. The V and J genes are TRBV1 and TRBJ2-3; the D call of TRBD1 is as the table states it, not checked on the DNA. TRBV1 is classified as a pseudogene. The CDR3 totals 15 residues.

In its sample, this clone was seen a few times. This chain uses TRBV7-2 with TRBJ1-3; TRBD1 is a possible D gene (5 bases). The CDR3 contains 16 residues. V lost 2 bases and J lost 0, with 11 bases in between. CDR1 and CDR2 from the germline V gene are SGHTA and FQGNSA. CDR3 nucleotides: TGTGCCAGCAGCTTAAAGGGGCCGAGCTCTGGAAACACCATATATTTT. It translates to CASSLKGPSSGNTIYF.

Only one count was recorded for this clone. The rearrangement joins TRBV19 to TRBJ2-1; no clear D gene. The CDR3 has 11 residues. Trimming removed 10 bases from V and 1 base from J, with 5 bases in between. The germline V gene encodes CDR1 LNHDA and CDR2 SQIVND (reference sequence). This CDR3 is CATSSYNEQFF. In nucleotides, the CDR3 is TGTGCCACCTCTTCCTACAATGAGCAGTTCTTC.

The gene calls are TRBV4-2 and TRBJ2-2; 9 bases fit TRBD1. This CDR3 is 16 amino acids long. The V gene end was trimmed by 5 bases and the J gene end by 4 bases; junction bases not matched to a gene: 8. The germline gives CDR1 LGHNA, CDR2 YNFKEQ. The CDR3 DNA reads as TGTGCCAGCAGCTCCACGGGGGGACAGGGCACCGGGGAGCTGTTTTTT. Amino acids: CASSSTGGQGTGELFF.

The chain has TRBV5-1 and TRBJ1-6, with D possibly TRBD1 on 6 matching bases. V dropped 0 bases and J dropped 6 bases, with 10 bases sitting between them. Germline CDR1 is SGHRS and CDR2 is YFSETQ. The CDR3 consists of 15 residues. CDR3 in DNA: TGCGCCAGCAGCTTGGAGTCACAGGGTAATTCACCCCTCCACTTT. Its translation is CASSLESQGNSPLHF.

The rearrangement joins TRBV21-1 to TRBJ2-5; the tabulated D call, TRBD1, remains unverified against the DNA. TRBV21-1 is classified as a pseudogene. This CDR3 is 14 amino acids long. The CDR3, as DNA: TGTGCCAGAACCAACAGACAGAACCAAGAGACCCAGTACTTC. It encodes CARTNRQNQETQYF.

This clone came up a few times. The J gene is TRBJ1-4, the V gene TRBV11-2, with D possibly being TRBD1 (5 bases). Trimming left V 2 bases short and J 4 bases short, with 14 bases between. CDR1 is SGHAT and CDR2 is FQNNGV in the germline V gene. The CDR3 loop spans 16 amino acids. The CDR3: CASSLQGLRFNEKLFF. The DNA of the CDR3 is TGTGCCAGCAGCTTACAGGGCTTAAGGTTTAATGAAAAACTGTTTTTT.

This clone was seen just once. The V and J genes are TRBV24-1 and TRBJ2-1, with TRBD2 matching 14 bases. CDR3 length: 22 amino acids. Trimming at V came to 3 bases and at J to 6 bases, leaving 21 bases not matched to a gene. Germline CDR1 is KGHDR and CDR2 is SFDVKD. CDR3 region: CATSDLSPGGTSGSGGFNEQFF. The CDR3 nucleotides are TGTGCCACCAGTGATCTGAGCCCCGGGGGGACTAGCGGGAGTGGAGGGTTCAATGAGCAGTTCTTC.

The chain employs TRBV3-1 (or the pseudogene TRBV3-2) and TRBJ2-7, with TRBD1 identical over 7 bases. The V segment lost 4 bases and the J segment 6 bases; nucleotides outside the gene matches: 12. This CDR3 spans 15 amino acids. The germline V gene encodes CDR1 LGHDT and CDR2 YNNKEL (reference sequence). CDR3 amino acids: CASSLTSTGLGEQYF. The CDR3 nucleotides are TGTGCCAGCAGCCTAACCTCGACAGGGTTAGGCGAGCAGTACTTC.

This clone was seen only a few times. Other DNA sequences from this sample encode an identical CDR3 as well. This chain joins TRBV5-1 and TRBJ2-1, with D perhaps matching TRBD1 (5 bases). The CDR3 contains 15 residues. Germline CDR1 SGHRS, CDR2 YFSETQ. V lost 4 bases to trimming and J lost 2 bases, with 13 bases between them. This chain's CDR3 is CASSTTDSPYNEQFF. For the CDR3, the DNA is TGCGCCAGCAGCACCACCGACAGTCCCTACAATGAGCAGTTCTTC. Variable domain in full (rest from reference TRBV5-1 and TRBJ2-1): KAGVTQTPRYLIKTRGQQVTLSCSPISGHRSVSWYQQTPGQGLQFLFEYFSETQRNKGNFPGRFSGRQFSNSRSEMNVSTLELGDSALYLCASSTTDSPYNEQFFGPGTRLTVL.

The V call is TRBV10-3, the J call TRBJ1-2; the D gene is possibly TRBD1 (6 bases). Trimming took off 5 bases at V and 6 bases at J, with 10 bases between the two ends. This CDR3 spans 12 amino acids. Germline CDR1 and CDR2: ENHRY and SYGVKD. CDR3 DNA sequence: TGTGCCATCAGTAGGACAGAGAATGGCTACACCTTC. Encoded protein: CAISRTENGYTF.

This clone appeared a single time. The chain is built from TRBV23-1 and TRBJ1-2; D is undetermined. TRBV23-1 is labeled an ORF, and its function is uncertain. The CDR3 is 11 residues long. The germline V and J ends were trimmed by 11 bases and 2 bases, with 9 bases remaining between them. The CDR3 region is CADSGNYGYTF. CDR3 DNA sequence: TGCGCCGATTCGGGAAACTATGGCTACACCTTC.

The rearrangement uses TRBV28 and TRBJ1-2, with TRBD1 matching 9 bases. This CDR3 region has 14 residues. The V and J ends lost 5 bases and 8 bases, in that order; junction bases with no gene match: 9. CDR1 is MDHEN, CDR2 SYDVKM, per germline. The chain's CDR3 is CASSDRDREPGYTF. In DNA form, the CDR3 reads TGTGCCAGCAGTGATAGGGACAGGGAGCCCGGCTACACCTTC.

This clone was counted a single time. The chain carries TRBV12-3 or TRBV12-4 and TRBJ1-2, with unresolved D. The ends were cut back, 2 bases at V and 14 bases at J, with 18 bases in the middle. The CDR3 spans 13 residues. CDR3 protein: CASSLKSAPRGTF. CDR3 nucleotide sequence: TGTGCCAGCAGTTTAAAGTCAGCGCCTCGAGGGACCTTC.

Of note for this clone: Other nucleotide sequences in the sample specify the same CDR3. The rearrangement links TRBV2 to TRBJ2-7, with D possibly matching TRBD2 (5 bases). The CDR3 is 11 amino acids. V was trimmed by 6 bases and J by 4 bases, leaving 7 bases between them. Germline lookup yields CDR1 SNHLY and CDR2 FYNNEI. The CDR3 loop reads CASSPGYEQYF. The DNA of the CDR3 is TGTGCCAGCAGCCCGGGGTACGAGCAGTACTTC.

CDR3 amino acids: CASSQEFGLAEAGEQYF. CDR3 coding DNA: TGCGCCAGCAGCCAAGAGTTTGGACTAGCTGAAGCGGGAGAGCAGTACTTC. The chain carries TRBV4-3 and TRBJ2-7; 8 nucleotides agree with TRBD2. CDR1 is LGHNA and CDR2 is YSLEER in the germline V gene. V dropped 0 bases and J dropped 7; count of bases not matched to a gene: 14. CDR3 length: 17 amino acids.

This clone was counted a few times. The genes are TRBV5-4 and TRBJ1-3; the match to TRBD1 covers 9 bases. Germline V gene sequence: CDR1 SGHNT, CDR2 YYREEE (reference sequence). Trimming cost V 2 bases and J 4 bases; bases outside gene matches: 13. The length of the CDR3 is 18 residues. In DNA, the CDR3 is TGTGCCAGCAGCTTAGGGACAGGGCCCTCCGTGCCGGGAAACACCATATATTTT. It encodes CASSLGTGPSVPGNTIYF.